This section outlines one T cell receptor (beta chain) sequence together with its context. What it binds is not known. This entry is derived from a study of CD8 T cells in Susac syndrome. Study outcomes and limitations: By the study's own acknowledgment, its TCR sequencing and HLA analysis included relatively few individuals.

The CDR3 has 13 residues. Germline V gene data show CDR1 as GTSNPN and CDR2 as SVGIG (reference sequence). The V and J ends lost 0 bases and 2 bases respectively, with 8 bases between them. With random hexamers, reverse transcription was performed on about 0.5 to 1 ug of RNA. The method of amplification for TCR beta CDR3 was immunoSEQ multiplex PCR, covering 54 Vbeta and 13 Jbeta. TCRdb independently ran MiXCR on the immunoSEQ multiplex PCR reads; one entry per CDR3 protein. The profile shows 130,000 to 150,000 distinct CDR3 sequences, approximately 95% of them singletons. Peripheral blood CD8+ and CD4+ T cells were profiled by TCR beta sequencing. Both CD4+ and CD8+ T cells were negatively isolated, and TEMRA cells underwent FACS enrichment.

The chain is built from TRBV30 and TRBJ2-7, with unresolved D. Sequenced: CD8+ T cells from PBMCs. The receptor comes from a human donor in good health. In DNA, the CDR3 is TGTGCCTGGAGTGTACTCAACCCCTACGAGCAGTACTTC. This sequence encodes CAWSVLNPYEQYF.